What follows are 29 T cell receptor beta chains derived from one specimen sequenced in a study of T cell repertoires in cytomegalovirus infection (dated by TCRdb to about 2019). The instrument was an Illumina HiSeq 1500. Using fastp trimming at Q25 and MiXCR clonotype assembly, TCRdb reanalyzed the public sequencing data and kept in-frame beta chains. Here each entry gathers all rows of one CDR3 protein and keeps the most common genes and DNA. Within this sample are fewer than 350,000 distinct CDR3 sequences, with more than 8% of them counted one time only. The ten top clones hold about 3.9% of the sample. Material for sequencing was PBMCs. The source is a human donor in good health (CMV status not recorded). Some clones in this sample may be carry-over from other donors' samples.

The chain has TRBV2 and TRBJ1-1; D is undetermined. V was shortened by 6 bases and J by 3 bases, with 8 bases between the two germline ends. The CDR3 is made up of 12 amino acids. CDR1 SNHLY and CDR2 FYNNEI come from the germline V gene. The CDR3 loop reads CASRYMDTEAFF. CDR3 in DNA: TGTGCCAGCAGGTATATGGACACTGAAGCTTTCTTT.

This clonotype was seen repeatedly, ten times or more. This rearrangement joins TRBV29-1 to TRBJ2-3, with D perhaps being TRBD1 or TRBD2 (5 bases each). The CDR3 consists of 14 residues. Germline V gene sequence: CDR1 SQVTM, CDR2 ANQGSEA. Trimming removed 4 bases at V and 2 bases at J, with 13 bases between. CDR3 protein: CSVVHPGTTDTQYF. The CDR3 region has the DNA TGCAGCGTTGTACACCCAGGGACCACAGATACGCAGTATTTT.

This clonotype was seen a handful of times. The rearrangement uses TRBV20-1 and TRBJ2-5; the D call may be TRBD1 or TRBD2 (6 bases each). CDR1 DFQATT and CDR2 SNEGSKA come from the germline V gene (reference sequence). The CDR3 is made up of 13 amino acids. V was trimmed by 5 bases and J by 7 bases, leaving 17 bases between them. The CDR3 DNA is TGCAGTGCTGACCTGGGGGGCTGGGGGACCCAGTACTTC. This gives the protein CSADLGGWGTQYF.

The sample holds many counts of this clonotype. The chain's CDR3 is CASSASGEKLFF. For the CDR3, the DNA is TGTGCCAGCAGCGCATCAGGGGAAAAACTGTTTTTT. The rearrangement joins TRBV7-9 to TRBJ1-4; D might be TRBD1 (5 bases). CDR1 is SEHNR, CDR2 FQNEAQ, per germline (reference sequence). The V end lost 5 bases, the J end lost 8 bases, and 9 bases lay between the germline ends. This CDR3 comprises 12 residues.

Only one count was recorded for this clonotype. A much larger clone lies one base from this, so it may be a read error. The chain joins TRBV7-2 to TRBJ2-5, with a possible D match to TRBD2 (5 bases). The V end was cut by 10 bases, the J end by 3 bases, with 12 bases between. This CDR3 spans 12 amino acids. The germline V gene encodes CDR1 SGHTA and CDR2 FQGNSA. CDR3 protein: CAIPRAEETQYF. In DNA form, the CDR3 reads TGTGCCATCCCGAGGGCGGAAGAGACCCAGTACTTC.

The chain uses TRBV25-1 and TRBJ1-2, with TRBD1 matching 9 bases. Unmatched junction bases numbered 15, after V lost 5 bases and J lost 5 bases. The CDR3 loop spans 17 amino acids. CDR1 and CDR2 from the germline V gene are MGHDK and SYGVNS. The CDR3: CASSSPSPGTGNYGYTF. In DNA, the CDR3 is TGTGCCAGCAGTAGCCCATCCCCCGGGACAGGGAATTATGGCTACACCTTC.

This clonotype was seen repeatedly, ten times or more. J is TRBJ2-7 and V is TRBV11-2; possible D gene TRBD1, 6 bases. Germline CDR1 reads SGHAT; CDR2 reads FQNNGV. The CDR3 runs 17 residues. V lost 4 bases, J lost 4 bases, and 23 bases lay in between. The CDR3 sequence is CASSSRGEQGLRYEQYF. Written as DNA, the CDR3 is TGTGCCAGCAGCTCAAGGGGAGAGCAGGGGTTGAGGTACGAGCAGTACTTC.

This clonotype has just a few counts. The rearrangement uses TRBV6-1 and TRBJ1-4; 10 bases match TRBD1. Germline V gene lookup returns CDR1 MNHNS and CDR2 SASEGT. There are 17 residues in the CDR3. V shed 7 bases, J shed 6 bases, and the junction held 14 bases outside the gene matches. The CDR3 nucleotides read TGTGCCAGCACGAATGCAAACGACAGGGGGCTTCATGAAAAACTGTTTTTT. Translating it yields CASTNANDRGLHEKLFF.

The J gene is TRBJ2-1, the V gene TRBV20-1; D ambiguous. CDR1 is DFQATT, CDR2 SNEGSKA, per germline (reference sequence). This CDR3 region has 15 residues. V was clipped by 0 bases and J by 3 bases, with 12 bases between them. The DNA of the CDR3 is TGCAGTGCTAGAGATGCCATCTCCAGCTACAATGAGCAGTTCTTC. The encoded protein is CSARDAISSYNEQFF.

In its sample, this clonotype was seen many times. This rearrangement joins TRBV27 to TRBJ2-5, with 10 nucleotides matching TRBD1. Losses at the gene ends were 6 bases for V and 4 bases for J; bases not matched to a gene: 5. The CDR3 consists of 14 residues. Germline V lookup: CDR1 MNHEY, CDR2 SMNVEV (reference sequence). The CDR3 sequence is CASSRDRGRETQYF. CDR3 bases: TGTGCCAGCAGCCGGGACAGGGGCAGAGAGACCCAGTACTTC.

This clonotype has a handful of counts. The chain recombines TRBV6-2 or TRBV6-3 with TRBJ2-1; 10 bases map to TRBD1. The germline V gene encodes CDR1 MNHEY and CDR2 SVGEGT. The CDR3 extends over 16 amino acids. V lost 5 bases to trimming and J lost 5 bases; unmatched junction nucleotides: 9. CDR3 region: CASSRYPGQGHNEQFF. DNA for the CDR3: TGTGCCAGCAGTCGCTACCCGGGACAGGGGCACAATGAGCAGTTCTTC.

Note on this clonotype: This may come from a read error, since a much larger clone is one base off. The chain carries TRBV28 and TRBJ2-3, with 8 positions matching TRBD1. Germline-derived CDR1 and CDR2 are MDHEN and SYDVKM. This CDR3 contains 16 residues. The CDR3 region has the DNA TGTACCAGCAGTTACGGACAGGGCCCTAGCACAGATACGCAGTATTTT. As protein: CTSSYGQGPSTDTQYF.

The V gene is TRBV12-3 or TRBV12-4, the J gene TRBJ1-1; D is ambiguous. This CDR3 contains 14 residues. Deletions cut 1 base from V and 0 bases from J, with 6 bases between. CDR3 sequence reads: CASSLVQLNTEAFF. CDR3 nucleotides: TGTGCCAGCAGTTTAGTGCAGCTGAACACTGAAGCTTTCTTT.

This clonotype was counted at least ten times. The chain carries TRBV7-6 and TRBJ1-1; D not certain. The V end lost 1 base, the J end lost 0 bases, and 6 bases lay between the germline ends. Germline CDR1 is SGHVS and CDR2 is FNYEAQ. The CDR3 runs to 14 residues. CDR3 in amino acids: CASSLVSVNTEAFF. DNA of the CDR3: TGTGCCAGCAGCTTAGTATCTGTGAACACTGAAGCTTTCTTT.

This clonotype has more than one count but fewer than ten. This chain uses TRBV6-2 or TRBV6-3 with TRBJ1-1; TRBD1 matches at 7 bases. The length of the CDR3 is 15 residues. Trimming at V came to 2 bases and at J to 11 bases, leaving 14 bases not matched to a gene. Per germline, CDR1 MNHEY and CDR2 SVGEGT. The DNA for the CDR3 is TGTGCCAGCAGTTACGCCGGGACAGCAGATTTGCGGGCTTTCTTT. This translates into CASSYAGTADLRAFF.

The chain is built from TRBV5-1 and TRBJ2-1, with TRBD2 as a possible D gene (5 bases). The CDR3 totals 16 residues. Trimming took off 1 base at V and 2 bases at J, with 13 bases between the two ends. Germline V gene sequence: CDR1 SGHRS, CDR2 YFSETQ. For the CDR3, the DNA is TGCGCCAGCAGCTTGAGGTTAGGGAGTCCCTACAATGAGCAGTTCTTC. Translated, it gives CASSLRLGSPYNEQFF.

The chain combines TRBV28 with TRBJ1-1; 8 bases match TRBD1. CDR1 and CDR2 (germline): MDHEN, SYDVKM. Germline trimming cut 5 bases from V and 5 bases from J; bases unmatched to any gene: 7. This CDR3 has 14 amino acids. The CDR3 region is CASSDVTGGTEAFF. CDR3 in DNA: TGTGCCAGCAGTGATGTAACAGGGGGAACTGAAGCTTTCTTT.

The V call is TRBV3-1, the J call TRBJ1-3; 7 bases are a match to TRBD1. CDR1 and CDR2 from the germline V gene are LGHDT and YNNKEL (reference sequence). Losses at the gene ends were 0 bases for V and 4 bases for J; bases not matched to a gene: 9. The CDR3 extends over 17 amino acids. CDR3 region: CASSQDDFRGLGNTIYF. Written as DNA, the CDR3 is TGTGCCAGCAGCCAAGATGATTTTAGGGGGCTAGGAAACACCATATATTTT.

J is TRBJ2-3 and V is TRBV15, with D unclear. Trimming removed 7 bases at V and 0 bases at J, with 14 bases between. CDR1 and CDR2 (germline): LNHNV, YYDKDF (reference sequence). This CDR3 is built from 15 residues. The CDR3 DNA is TGTGCCACCACCACAGACCGTCATAGCACAGATACGCAGTATTTT. Protein sequence: CATTTDRHSTDTQYF.

This clonotype was detected many times. The chain recombines TRBV28 with TRBJ2-4; tentative D call: TRBD1 (6 bases). CDR3 length equals 14 residues. Per the germline V gene, CDR1 is MDHEN and CDR2 is SYDVKM. V was cut by 6 bases and J by 2 bases, with 11 bases left in between. The DNA of the CDR3 is TGTGCCAGCAGCCCCGGACAGTCCAAAAACATTCAGTACTTC. Amino acid sequence: CASSPGQSKNIQYF.

At least ten counts were recorded for this clonotype. This sequence joins TRBV7-8 and TRBJ1-1; D may be TRBD1 (5 bases). This CDR3 comprises 14 residues. Germline CDR1 reads SGHVS; CDR2 reads FQNEAQ. Deletions cut 4 bases from V and 1 base from J, with 10 bases between. The CDR3 DNA sequence: TGTGCCAGCAGCTCGCTGGGGGGGAACACTGAAGCTTTCTTT. Translation: CASSSLGGNTEAFF.

A remark on this clonotype: A much larger clone lies a single base off, so this may be a read error. The genes are TRBV7-2 and TRBJ1-2; 7 bases map to TRBD1. The length of the CDR3 is 15 residues. V gave up 3 bases and J gave up 8 bases; unmatched junction bases: 12. Looked up from germline, CDR1 is SGHTA and CDR2 is FQGNSA. In DNA form, the CDR3 reads TGTGCCAGCAGCTTCCAAGTGACAGGGAGGCAAGGCTACACCTTC. This codes for CASSFQVTGRQGYTF.

V gene TRBV2 combines with J gene TRBJ2-7; D tentatively reads TRBD1 or TRBD2 (6 bases each). The CDR3 is 15 residues long. Trimming left V 2 bases short and J 3 bases short, with 14 bases between. Germline CDR1 is SNHLY and CDR2 is FYNNEI. In DNA, the CDR3 is TGTGCCAGCAGTGAATGGGGGGCGAGGGACTACGAGCAGTACTTC. This encodes CASSEWGARDYEQYF.

This clonotype was recorded many times. The CDR3 DNA is TGTGCCAGCAGCTTTCAGGGGCCGAGGGTCAAAAACATTCAGTACTTC. This gives the protein CASSFQGPRVKNIQYF. This chain uses TRBV7-7 with TRBJ2-4; D is possibly TRBD1 (6 bases). V was shortened by 3 bases and J by 3 bases, with 15 bases between the two germline ends. Germline loops: CDR1 SSHAT, CDR2 FNYEAQ (reference sequence). This CDR3 contains 16 residues.

The V call is TRBV27, the J call TRBJ2-2; possible D gene TRBD2, 5 bases. Germline CDR1 reads MNHEY; CDR2 reads SMNVEV (reference sequence). The V end was cut by 8 bases, the J end by 5 bases, with 18 bases between. The CDR3 is 15 residues long. CDR3 sequence reads: CASGGGNLRTGELFF. CDR3 nucleotides: TGTGCCAGCGGAGGTGGAAATCTCAGGACCGGGGAGCTGTTTTTT.

This clonotype showed up many times. The CDR3 DNA follows: TGTGCCAGCAGCTCCGAGACCTACGAGCAGTACTTC. Protein: CASSSETYEQYF. This chain joins TRBV7-2 and TRBJ2-7; D uncertain. The V end was cut by 4 bases, the J end by 2 bases, with 6 bases between. Per germline, CDR1 SGHTA and CDR2 FQGNSA. The length of the CDR3 is 12 residues.

This clonotype was observed many times. The DNA of the CDR3 is TGTGCCAGTGAAAGACTAGCGGAGACCTACAATGAGCAGTTCTTC. It specifies CASERLAETYNEQFF. V usage is TRBV6-1 and J usage is TRBJ2-1; 9 bases match TRBD2. Looked up from germline, CDR1 is MNHNS and CDR2 is SASEGT. The junction had 8 bases not matched to a gene; V was cut back by 9 bases and J by 2 bases. The CDR3 covers 15 residues.

This clonotype was detected a few times. V and J are TRBV12-3 or TRBV12-4 and TRBJ1-5, with unresolved D. V was pared by 2 bases and J by 7 bases, with 12 bases between. The CDR3 is 14 residues long. In DNA, the CDR3 is TGTGCCAGCAGTTTAACCCCTTCGGTCCAGCCCCAGCATTTT. Amino acid sequence: CASSLTPSVQPQHF.

This clonotype showed up just a few times. The chain combines TRBV7-6 with TRBJ1-4, with D possibly TRBD1 on 6 matching bases. V was pared by 1 base and J by 10 bases, with 19 bases between. The length of the CDR3 is 16 residues. Per the germline V gene, CDR1 is SGHVS and CDR2 is FNYEAQ. CDR3: CASSLEGGGRSRKLFF. Here the CDR3 DNA reads TGTGCCAGCAGCTTAGAAGGCGGGGGGCGATCGCGAAAACTGTTTTTT.